The present T cell receptor beta chain was sequenced within a study of T cells after yellow fever vaccination. TCRdb recomputed calls from the 5' RACE reads with MiXCR, one row per CDR3 protein. The sample includes under 50,000 distinct CDR3 sequences, around 6.5% of them seen just once. The germline V and J ends were trimmed by 6 bases and 7 bases, with 15 bases remaining between them. The CDR3 consists of 14 residues. From germline, CDR1 is LNHDA and CDR2 SQIVND (reference sequence). The sample in question was PBMCs, either bulk or a sorted T-cell subset (CD4+, CD8+, memory, or dextramer-sorted; not recorded which), obtained 45 days after the yellow fever booster vaccination. This clonotype was sampled from a man aged 30 to 39 who received the YFV17D yellow fever vaccine. This chain uses TRBV19 with TRBJ2-2, with TRBD2 as a possible D gene (6 bases). CDR3 amino acids: CASRFQGGNGELFF. CDR3 sequence (DNA): TGTGCCAGTAGATTTCAGGGAGGAAACGGGGAGCTGTTTTTT.